This T cell receptor (beta chain) comes out of a study of T cells in Graves' hyperthyroidism and ophthalmopathy. There are many counts of this clonotype. The CDR3 runs 15 residues. Germline loops: CDR1 SNHLY, CDR2 FYNNEI. V lost 3 bases and J lost 0, with 11 bases in between. Amplified regions were TCR beta CDR3 sequences from RNA transcripts. A set of HTBI primers served as the primers for a first-round RT-PCR of the TCR CDR3. TCRdb reanalysed the multiplex PCR reads using MiXCR and keeps one entry per CDR3 protein. This sample yields about 620,000 distinct CDR3 sequences, of which under 20% are seen a single time; approximately 3.9% belongs to the top ten. Newly diagnosed patients aged 18 to 65 had hyperthyroidism of under 2 months' duration.

Sequencing was done on a sample of blood. This clonotype originated in a woman under 40 with Graves' hyperthyroidism. The chain links TRBV2 to TRBJ1-1; possibly TRBD1 for D (6 bases). CDR3 sequence reads: CASSEDSYMNTEAFF. The DNA of the CDR3 is TGTGCCAGCAGTGAGGACAGCTACATGAACACTGAAGCTTTCTTT.